These T cell receptor beta chains were read from a single sample in a study of blood T cell repertoires in COVID-19. Clones were read by immunoSEQ multiplex PCR, and TCRdb kept only the in-frame ones, dropping some. The table shows 30,000 to 35,000 clones, with over 90% occurring only once. The specimen sequenced was peripheral blood. The receptors stem from a human donor in a cohort sampled during active COVID-19. Each CDR3 is given with its conserved first and last residue. Each record gives: J gene, clone size, V gene, D gene, CDR3 protein, CDR3 DNA. A D gene is named only where the DNA matches it firmly. Not every row has a clone size; where given, it reads once, few, many or a size class.

TRBJ1-4 - TRBV5-1 TRBD1 CASSLGDSNEKLFF TGCGCCAGCAGCTTGGGGGACAGTAATGAAAAACTGTTTTTT
TRBJ1-4 - TRBV3-1/TRBV3-2 TRBD1 CASSQGGVGTGNEKLFF TGTGCCAGCAGCCAAGGAGGGGTTGGGACAGGTAATGAAAAACTGTTTTTT
TRBJ2-4 - TRBV5-1 TRBD1 CASSYTGGRDDIQYF TGCGCCAGCAGCTATACAGGGGGACGGGATGACATTCAGTACTTC
TRBJ2-2 - TRBV28 - CASSLTQFGVVELFF TGTGCCAGCAGTTTAACCCAGTTCGGGGTCGTGGAGCTGTTTTTT
TRBJ1-5 - TRBV6-1 TRBD1 CASSEYPTGAGIYSNQPQHF TGTGCCAGCAGTGAGTATCCGACAGGGGCGGGGATTTATAGCAATCAGCCCCAGCATTTT
TRBJ2-1 few TRBV5-6 - CASSLKDRSSYNEQFF TGTGCCAGCAGCTTAAAAGACAGGTCCTCCTACAATGAGCAGTTCTTC
TRBJ2-5 - TRBV5-1 TRBD2 CASSPGTSGAGYQETQYF TGCGCCAGCAGCCCAGGGACTAGCGGCGCCGGGTACCAAGAGACCCAGTACTTC
TRBJ1-4 - TRBV2 - CASSELRDNEKLFF TGTGCCAGCAGTGAGCTCAGGGATAATGAAAAACTGTTTTTT
TRBJ2-1 - TRBV7-6 TRBD2 CASSTTGTSGGTSYNEQFF TGTGCCAGCAGCACCACCGGGACTAGCGGGGGGACCTCCTACAATGAGCAGTTCTTC
TRBJ1-1 - TRBV6-2/TRBV6-3 TRBD1 CASSLQGYTEAFF TGTGCCAGCAGTTTACAGGGGTACACTGAAGCTTTCTTT
TRBJ2-5 - TRBV5-6 TRBD2 CASSVGLAGAETQYF TGTGCCAGCAGCGTGGGACTAGCGGGAGCAGAGACCCAGTACTTC
TRBJ2-7 - TRBV9 TRBD2 CASSVTSGKLYEQYF TGTGCCAGCAGCGTAACTAGCGGGAAACTCTACGAGCAGTACTTC
TRBJ2-7 - TRBV18 - CASSYDAGAVSLEQYF TGTGCCAGCTCTTACGATGCGGGGGCTGTCTCCCTCGAGCAGTACTTC
TRBJ1-1 - TRBV6-5 - CASSYSRGSEAFF TGTGCCAGCAGTTACTCCAGGGGATCTGAAGCTTTCTTT
TRBJ1-6 - TRBV27 TRBD1 CASSLNRGSNSPLHF TGTGCCAGCAGTCTCAACAGGGGTAGTAATTCACCCCTCCACTTT
TRBJ2-3 - TRBV2 TRBD2 CASSGLAGGLTDTQYF TGTGCCAGCAGTGGACTTGCGGGGGGGCTCACAGATACGCAGTATTTT
TRBJ1-1 - TRBV29-1 - CSVSEGTNTEAFF TGCAGCGTTTCGGAGGGGACCAACACTGAAGCTTTCTTT
TRBJ1-2 - TRBV4-2 - CASSPTDRRYYGYTF TGTGCCAGCAGCCCTACTGACAGGAGATACTATGGCTACACCTTC
TRBJ2-7 - TRBV5-6 TRBD1 CASSSGTAYEQYF TGTGCCAGCAGCTCAGGGACAGCCTACGAGCAGTACTTC
TRBJ2-5 - TRBV30 TRBD1 CAWHKGQGARETQYF TGTGCCTGGCACAAAGGACAGGGGGCGAGGGAGACCCAGTACTTC
TRBJ1-3 - TRBV2 - CASSEWGAGGSGNTIYF TGTGCCAGCAGTGAATGGGGGGCGGGAGGCTCTGGAAACACCATATATTTT
TRBJ2-7 - TRBV18 - CASSPQYYEQYF TGTGCCAGCTCACCACAATACTACGAGCAGTACTTC
TRBJ2-1 - TRBV29-1 TRBD2 CSAVGGLAGSRSYNEQFF TGCAGCGCCGTCGGGGGACTAGCGGGGTCCCGCTCCTACAATGAGCAGTTCTTC
TRBJ2-3 - TRBV5-6 TRBD2 CASSWGLADLTDTQYF TGTGCCAGCAGCTGGGGACTAGCGGACCTCACAGATACGCAGTATTTT
TRBJ2-1 - TRBV5-8 - CASSFRDTYRNEQFF TGTGCCAGCAGCTTCAGGGACACCTACCGCAATGAGCAGTTCTTC
TRBJ1-2 - TRBV29-1 TRBD1 CSVTPTGGAYGYTF TGCAGCGTTACACCGACAGGGGGCGCCTATGGCTACACCTTC
TRBJ1-3 once TRBV6-5 TRBD1 CASSLIRTGQNTIYF TGTGCCAGCAGTCTAATAAGGACAGGGCAAAACACCATATATTTT